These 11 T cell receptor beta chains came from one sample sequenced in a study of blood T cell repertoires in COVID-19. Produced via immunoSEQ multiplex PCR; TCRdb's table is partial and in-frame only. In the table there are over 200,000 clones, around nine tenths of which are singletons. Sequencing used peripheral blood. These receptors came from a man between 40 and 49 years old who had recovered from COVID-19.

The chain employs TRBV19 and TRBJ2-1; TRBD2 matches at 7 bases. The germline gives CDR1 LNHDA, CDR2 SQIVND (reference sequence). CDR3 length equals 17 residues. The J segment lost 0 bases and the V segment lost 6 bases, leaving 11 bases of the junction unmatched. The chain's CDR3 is CASSGSQGGISYNEQFF. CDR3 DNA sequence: TGTGCCAGTAGCGGCTCGCAGGGAGGGATCTCCTACAATGAGCAGTTCTTC.

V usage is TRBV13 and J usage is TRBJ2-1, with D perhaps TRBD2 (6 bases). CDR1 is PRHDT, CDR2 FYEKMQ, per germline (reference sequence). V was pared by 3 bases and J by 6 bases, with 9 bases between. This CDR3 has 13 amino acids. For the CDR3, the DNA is TGTGCCAGCAGCTTGGCGGGGTCCAATGAGCAGTTCTTC. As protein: CASSLAGSNEQFF.

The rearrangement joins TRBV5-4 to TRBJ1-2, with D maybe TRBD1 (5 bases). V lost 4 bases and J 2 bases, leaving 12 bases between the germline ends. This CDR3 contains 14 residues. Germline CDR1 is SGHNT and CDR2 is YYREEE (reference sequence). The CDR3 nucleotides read TGTGCCAGCAGCAACCCAGGGCCCAACTATGGCTACACCTTC. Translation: CASSNPGPNYGYTF.

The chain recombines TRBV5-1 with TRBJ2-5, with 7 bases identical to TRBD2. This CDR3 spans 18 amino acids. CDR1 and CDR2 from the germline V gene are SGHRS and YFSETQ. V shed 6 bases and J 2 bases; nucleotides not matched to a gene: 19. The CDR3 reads CASTSPDLAGGGQETQYF. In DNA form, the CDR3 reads TGCGCCAGCACCTCCCCGGATTTAGCAGGCGGGGGTCAAGAGACCCAGTACTTC.

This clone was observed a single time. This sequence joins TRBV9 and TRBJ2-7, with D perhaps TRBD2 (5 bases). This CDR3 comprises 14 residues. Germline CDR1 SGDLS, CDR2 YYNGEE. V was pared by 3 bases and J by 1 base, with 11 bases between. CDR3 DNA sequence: TGTGCCAGCAGCGCCGGACTTGGTTCCTACGAGCAGTACTTC. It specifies CASSAGLGSYEQYF. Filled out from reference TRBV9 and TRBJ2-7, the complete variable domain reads DSGVTQTPKHLITATGQRVTLRCSPRSGDLSVYWYQQSLDQGLQFLIQYYNGEERAKGNILERFSAQQFPDLHSELNLSSLELGDSALYFCASSAGLGSYEQYFGPGTRLTVT.

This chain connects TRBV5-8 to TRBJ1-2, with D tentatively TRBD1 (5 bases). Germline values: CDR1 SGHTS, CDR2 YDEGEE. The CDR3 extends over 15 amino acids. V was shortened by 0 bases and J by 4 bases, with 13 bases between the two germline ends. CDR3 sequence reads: CASSLAGTGTYGYTF. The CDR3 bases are TGTGCCAGCAGCTTGGCCGGAACAGGCACCTATGGCTACACCTTC.

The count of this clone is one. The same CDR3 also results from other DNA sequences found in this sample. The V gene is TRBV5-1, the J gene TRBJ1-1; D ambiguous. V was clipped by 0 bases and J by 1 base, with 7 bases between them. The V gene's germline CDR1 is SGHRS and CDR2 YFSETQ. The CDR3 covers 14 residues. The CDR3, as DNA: TGCGCCAGCAGCTTGGGGCACCCGAACACTGAAGCTTTCTTT. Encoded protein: CASSLGHPNTEAFF.

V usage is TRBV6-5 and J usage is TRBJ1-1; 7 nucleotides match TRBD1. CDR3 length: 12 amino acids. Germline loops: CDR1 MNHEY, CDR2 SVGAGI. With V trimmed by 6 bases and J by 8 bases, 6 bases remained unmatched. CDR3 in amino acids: CASRNRGLEAFF. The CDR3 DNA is TGTGCCAGCAGAAACAGGGGTTTAGAAGCTTTCTTT.

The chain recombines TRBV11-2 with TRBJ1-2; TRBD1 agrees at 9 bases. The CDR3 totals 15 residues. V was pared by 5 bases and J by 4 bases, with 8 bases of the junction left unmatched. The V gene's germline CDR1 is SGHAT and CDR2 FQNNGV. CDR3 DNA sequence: TGTGCCAGCAGCCTGGGACAGGGTGTGGGCTATGGCTACACCTTC. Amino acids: CASSLGQGVGYGYTF.

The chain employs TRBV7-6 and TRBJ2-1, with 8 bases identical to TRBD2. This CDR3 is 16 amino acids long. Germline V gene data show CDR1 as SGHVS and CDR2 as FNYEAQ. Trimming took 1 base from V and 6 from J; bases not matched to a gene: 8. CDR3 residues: CASSLGNGRAGNEQFF. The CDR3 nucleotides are TGTGCCAGCAGCTTAGGGAACGGGAGGGCCGGCAATGAGCAGTTCTTC.

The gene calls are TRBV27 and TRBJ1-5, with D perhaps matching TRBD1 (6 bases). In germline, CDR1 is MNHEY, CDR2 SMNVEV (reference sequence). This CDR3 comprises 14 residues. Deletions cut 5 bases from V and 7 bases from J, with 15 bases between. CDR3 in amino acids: CASSQQGGGQPQHF. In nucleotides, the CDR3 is TGTGCCAGCAGTCAACAGGGCGGAGGACAGCCCCAGCATTTT.